The 27 T cell receptor beta chains in this list originate from one sample, sequenced in a study of T-cell memory formation after mild COVID-19. TCRdb passed the 5' RACE reads through MiXCR, listing each CDR3 protein once. In the table there are 550,000 to 650,000 distinct CDR3 sequences, roughly 17% of which are singletons. The specimen sequenced was PBMCs or a T cell subset sorted from them (not recorded which). Receptors originate from an adult woman who had mild COVID-19 (a few samples of this study predate the infection). Cell type and time point are not known.

In its sample, this clonotype was seen a few times. The chain joins TRBV12-3 or TRBV12-4 to TRBJ1-1; D uncertain. Trimming stripped 3 bases from V and 1 base from J, with 12 bases between. The CDR3 has 15 residues. In nucleotides, the CDR3 is TGTGCCAGCAGTTTTAATTACAGACCGAACACTGAAGCTTTCTTT. This gives the protein CASSFNYRPNTEAFF.

This clonotype occurred a few times. The chain recombines TRBV11-2 with TRBJ1-4, with D maybe TRBD1 (5 bases). Germline V gene sequence: CDR1 SGHAT, CDR2 FQNNGV. V dropped 5 bases and J dropped 0 bases, with 7 bases sitting between them. The CDR3 is 14 residues long. The CDR3 DNA reads TGTGCCAGCAGCGGGACCGCAACTAATGAAAAACTGTTTTTT. Protein: CASSGTATNEKLFF.

This clonotype was observed a few times. The chain couples TRBV11-2 to TRBJ2-7; D remains unclear. The CDR3 is 11 residues long. In germline, CDR1 is SGHAT, CDR2 FQNNGV. The V gene lost 6 bases and the J gene lost 7 bases, with 10 bases spanning the gap. CDR3 DNA: TGTGCCAGCAGTAAGGATCTAGAGCAGTACTTC. Translation: CASSKDLEQYF.

This clonotype was observed once. The rearrangement links TRBV7-2 to TRBJ2-3, with no clear D. Deletions cut 3 bases from V and 6 bases from J, with 10 bases between. Germline V lookup: CDR1 SGHTA, CDR2 FQGNSA. CDR3 length equals 13 residues. The CDR3 is CASSLVSSDTQYF. For the CDR3, the DNA is TGTGCCAGCAGCTTGGTCAGTAGCGATACGCAGTATTTT.

This clonotype has just one count. The chain couples TRBV20-1 to TRBJ2-2; no firm D call. CDR1 and CDR2 (germline): DFQATT, SNEGSKA (reference sequence). V shed 3 bases and J shed 1 base, with 6 bases lying between them. The CDR3 length is 13 residues. CDR3 bases: TGCAGTGCTAGGAAAGGGAACACCGGGGAGCTGTTTTTT. This translates into CSARKGNTGELFF.

The V and J genes are TRBV4-1 and TRBJ2-3; D unclear. V was trimmed by 1 base and J by 2 bases, leaving 13 bases between them. CDR3 length: 16 amino acids. The germline CDR1 and CDR2 sequences are MGHRA and YSYEKL. For the CDR3, the DNA is TGCGCCAGCAGCCAAGCCACCATGACGTCCACAGATACGCAGTATTTT. Its protein product is CASSQATMTSTDTQYF.

This clonotype was counted at least ten times. This may be a read error: a much more frequent sequence differs by one nucleotide. The chain has TRBV7-2 and TRBJ2-1; 13 nucleotides match TRBD2. The CDR3 is 15 residues long. Germline CDR1 reads SGHTA; CDR2 reads FQGNSA. Trimming removed 3 bases from V and 6 bases from J; junction bases left unmatched: 2. CDR3: CASSFRTSGSNEQFF. The CDR3 DNA is TGTGCCAGCAGCTTCCGGACTAGCGGGAGCAATGAGCAGTTCTTC.

There are a few counts of this clonotype. The chain is built from TRBV9 and TRBJ1-1; D remains ambiguous. Trimming cost V 4 bases and J 3 bases, with 13 bases left between them. Germline lookup yields CDR1 SGDLS and CDR2 YYNGEE. CDR3 length: 14 residues. The CDR3 sequence: CASSPRPPDTEAFF. CDR3 coding DNA: TGTGCCAGCAGCCCTCGGCCGCCCGACACTGAAGCTTTCTTT.

Many counts were recorded for this clonotype. This chain joins TRBV7-8 and TRBJ2-1; 10 nucleotides agree with TRBD1. The ends lost 5 bases at V and 6 bases at J; junction bases unmatched: 13. The CDR3 is made up of 17 amino acids. CDR1 SGHVS and CDR2 FQNEAQ come from the germline V gene. CDR3: CASSPGVGTGDFNEQFF. The CDR3 DNA sequence: TGTGCCAGCAGCCCGGGGGTCGGGACAGGGGACTTCAATGAGCAGTTCTTC.

J is TRBJ2-5 and V is TRBV10-3, with 11 nucleotides matching TRBD2. V lost 5 bases and J lost 3; bases outside the gene matches: 8. The CDR3 consists of 16 residues. CDR1 and CDR2 from the germline V gene are ENHRY and SYGVKD. DNA of the CDR3: TGTGCCATCAGTAACATTGGGACTAGCGGAAAAGAGACCCAGTACTTC. Amino acid sequence: CAISNIGTSGKETQYF.

The chain employs TRBV4-2 and TRBJ1-2, with D unresolved. The germline V and J ends were trimmed by 4 bases and 8 bases, with 17 bases remaining between them. CDR1 is LGHNA, CDR2 YNFKEQ, per germline. The CDR3 runs to 14 residues. The CDR3 here is CASSPGPRSKGYTF. DNA of the CDR3: TGTGCCAGCAGCCCCGGACCAAGGTCGAAGGGCTACACCTTC.

The chain combines TRBV2 with TRBJ1-2; a possible D gene is TRBD1 (6 bases). The CDR3 contains 15 residues. The V end lost 3 bases, the J end lost 0 bases, and 11 bases lay between the germline ends. Per the germline V gene, CDR1 is SNHLY and CDR2 is FYNNEI. The CDR3 sequence: CASSDLGGPNYGYTF. The CDR3 region has the DNA TGTGCCAGCAGTGACCTCGGGGGGCCTAACTATGGCTACACCTTC. Full variable domain (remainder filled in from reference TRBV2 and TRBJ1-2): EPEVTQTPSHQVTQMGQEVILRCVPISNHLYFYWYRQILGQKVEFLVSFYNNEISEKSEIFDDQFSVERPDGSNFTLKIRSTKLEDSAMYFCASSDLGGPNYGYTFGSGTRLTVV.

The chain links TRBV9 to TRBJ2-7, with D perhaps matching TRBD1 or TRBD2 (5 bases each). The germline gives CDR1 SGDLS, CDR2 YYNGEE. Between the trimmed V and J ends, which lost 2 bases and 3 bases, there was a span of 12 bases. This CDR3 contains 14 residues. The CDR3 DNA sequence: TGTGCCAGCAGCGTCTCGGGGCCGGGCTACGAGCAGTACTTC. It is translated as CASSVSGPGYEQYF.

The rearrangement links TRBV7-6 to TRBJ1-2, with 9 bases fitting TRBD1. CDR1 is SGHVS and CDR2 is FNYEAQ in the germline V gene. This CDR3 comprises 14 residues. With 5 bases clipped from V and 7 bases from J, the junction kept 8 bases outside the gene matches. The CDR3 loop is CASSPGTGKGGYTF. Here the CDR3 DNA reads TGTGCCAGCAGCCCGGGGACAGGGAAGGGTGGCTACACCTTC.

The V and J genes are TRBV4-1 and TRBJ1-1; perhaps TRBD1 as D (5 bases). CDR1 is MGHRA, CDR2 YSYEKL, per germline. V lost 1 base, J lost 2 bases, and 14 bases lay in between. The length of the CDR3 is 16 residues. DNA of the CDR3: TGCGCCAGCAGCCAAGTAGGACGACAGCCCAACACTGAAGCTTTCTTT. Encoded protein: CASSQVGRQPNTEAFF.

The V call is TRBV20-1, the J call TRBJ1-4, with 7 bases matching TRBD1. With V trimmed by 0 bases and J by 7 bases, 11 bases remained unmatched. CDR1 DFQATT and CDR2 SNEGSKA come from the germline V gene (reference sequence). The CDR3 is 16 amino acids. The chain's CDR3 is CSAREERQGRFEKLFF. DNA for the CDR3: TGCAGTGCTAGAGAGGAAAGACAGGGAAGGTTTGAAAAACTGTTTTTT.

The rearrangement joins TRBV7-2 to TRBJ2-7; D call uncertain. The CDR3 is made up of 15 amino acids. The V gene's germline CDR1 is SGHTA and CDR2 FQGNSA. V was cut by 2 bases and J by 2 bases, with 13 bases left in between. The CDR3 bases are TGTGCCAGCAGCTTAACGCCGGCTCGGACCTACGAGCAGTACTTC. This sequence encodes CASSLTPARTYEQYF.

The chain recombines TRBV29-1 with TRBJ2-7, with TRBD2 identical over 13 bases. There are 15 residues in the CDR3. With V trimmed by 2 bases and J by 1 base, 2 bases remained unmatched. Germline V gene sequence: CDR1 SQVTM, CDR2 ANQGSEA. DNA for the CDR3: TGCAGCGTTGAAATGGGACTAGCGGGATCCTACGAGCAGTACTTC. Its protein is CSVEMGLAGSYEQYF.

This clonotype occurred many times. This rearrangement joins TRBV7-2 to TRBJ2-7; D perhaps matches TRBD2 (6 bases). This CDR3 region has 15 residues. Germline lookup yields CDR1 SGHTA and CDR2 FQGNSA. V was pared by 4 bases and J by 1 base, with 14 bases between. The CDR3 reads CASSSEPAGSYEQYF. CDR3 DNA: TGTGCCAGCAGCTCCGAACCAGCGGGTTCCTACGAGCAGTACTTC.

The CDR3, as DNA: TGCAGTGCTATGGGACATACTCAGCAAGAAGCTTTCTTT. It translates to CSAMGHTQQEAFF. The chain uses TRBV20-1 and TRBJ1-1; D possibly corresponds to TRBD1 (6 bases). The CDR3 is 13 amino acids. Germline CDR1 DFQATT, CDR2 SNEGSKA (reference sequence). V was clipped by 4 bases and J by 8 bases, with 17 bases between them.

The sample holds a few counts of this clonotype. V usage is TRBV19 and J usage is TRBJ1-1; TRBD1 matches at 8 bases. Trimming cost V 4 bases and J 5 bases; bases outside gene matches: 6. Germline CDR1 is LNHDA and CDR2 is SQIVND (reference sequence). The CDR3 contains 14 residues. The DNA of the CDR3 is TGTGCCAGTAGTACGACAGGGGTTAAAACTGAAGCTTTCTTT. This encodes CASSTTGVKTEAFF.

The chain uses TRBV10-3 and TRBJ2-2, with D possibly TRBD2 on 5 matching bases. The germline V and J ends were trimmed by 2 bases and 8 bases, with 9 bases remaining between them. Germline V CDR1 and CDR2: ENHRY, SYGVKD. The CDR3 is 13 residues long. The CDR3 nucleotides are TGTGCCATCAGTGAGGACGGGGAGGGGGAGCTGTTTTTT. Translation: CAISEDGEGELFF.

The chain uses TRBV5-1 and TRBJ2-3, with D perhaps TRBD2 (6 bases). The CDR3 has 15 amino acids. Germline CDR1 SGHRS, CDR2 YFSETQ. Trimming took off 6 bases at V and 2 bases at J, with 16 bases between the two ends. The CDR3 protein is CASTDRLVFTDTQYF. The CDR3 bases are TGCGCCAGCACGGATCGACTAGTCTTCACAGATACGCAGTATTTT.

The V gene is TRBV19, the J gene TRBJ2-7; 10 bases agree with TRBD2. V trimming: 10 bases; J trimming: 3 bases; junction bases outside the gene matches: 9. The CDR3 runs to 14 residues. The germline V gene encodes CDR1 LNHDA and CDR2 SQIVND (reference sequence). CDR3: CATSSGRPLYEQYF. The DNA for the CDR3 is TGTGCCACCTCTAGCGGGAGACCTCTCTACGAGCAGTACTTC.

This clonotype was counted between two and nine times. The chain employs TRBV25-1 and TRBJ2-5, with D possibly called TRBD1 or TRBD2 (5 bases each). The CDR3 has 13 amino acids. The germline V and J ends were trimmed by 8 bases and 5 bases, with 15 bases remaining between them. Germline CDR1 and CDR2: MGHDK and SYGVNS. The CDR3 protein is CASSGTEMETQYF. For the CDR3, the DNA is TGTGCCAGCTCCGGGACGGAGATGGAGACCCAGTACTTC.

CDR3 in DNA: TGTGCCACCAGTGATTCCTCAGGGGCGAACGTGAACACTGAAGCTTTCTTT. It codes for CATSDSSGANVNTEAFF. The genes are TRBV24-1 and TRBJ1-1, with a tentative D call TRBD1 (6 bases). The CDR3 is made up of 17 amino acids. CDR1 is KGHDR and CDR2 is SFDVKD in the germline V gene. Trimming cost V 2 bases and J 0 bases, with 15 bases left between them.

This clonotype was counted only a few times. This chain joins TRBV7-9 and TRBJ2-5; 9 nucleotides align to TRBD1. Germline CDR1 and CDR2: SEHNR and FQNEAQ (reference sequence). The CDR3 length is 15 residues. V lost 1 base, J lost 5 bases, and 5 bases stayed unmatched. The CDR3 loop is CASSLGDRASETQYF. In DNA form, the CDR3 reads TGTGCCAGCAGCTTAGGGGACAGGGCTTCGGAGACCCAGTACTTC.